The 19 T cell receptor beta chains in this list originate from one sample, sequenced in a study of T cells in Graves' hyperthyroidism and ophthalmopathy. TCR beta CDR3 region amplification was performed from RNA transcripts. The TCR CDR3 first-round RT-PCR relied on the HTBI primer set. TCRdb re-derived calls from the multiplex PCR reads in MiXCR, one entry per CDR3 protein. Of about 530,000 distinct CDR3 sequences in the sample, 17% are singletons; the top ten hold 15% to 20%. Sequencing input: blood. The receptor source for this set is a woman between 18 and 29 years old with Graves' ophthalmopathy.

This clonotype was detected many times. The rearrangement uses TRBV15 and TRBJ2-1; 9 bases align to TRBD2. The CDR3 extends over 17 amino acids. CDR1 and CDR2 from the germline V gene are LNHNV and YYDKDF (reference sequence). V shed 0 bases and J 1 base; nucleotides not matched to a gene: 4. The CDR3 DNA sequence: TGTGCCACCAGCAGAGATCGTCTAGCGGGGTCCTACAATGAGCAGTTCTTC. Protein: CATSRDRLAGSYNEQFF.

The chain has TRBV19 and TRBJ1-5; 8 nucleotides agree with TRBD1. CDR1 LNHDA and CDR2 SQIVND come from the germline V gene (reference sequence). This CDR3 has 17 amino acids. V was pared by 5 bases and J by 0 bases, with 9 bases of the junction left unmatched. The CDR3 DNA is TGTGCCAGTAGTGCAACAGGGGGACTATATAGCAATCAGCCCCAGCATTTT. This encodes CASSATGGLYSNQPQHF.

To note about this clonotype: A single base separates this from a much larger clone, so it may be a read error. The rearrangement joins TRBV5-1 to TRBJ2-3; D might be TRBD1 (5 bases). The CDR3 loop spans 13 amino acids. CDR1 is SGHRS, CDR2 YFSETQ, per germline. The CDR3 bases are TGCGCCAGCAGCTTGACTCTGACAGATGCGCAGTATTTT. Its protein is CASSLTLTDAQYF. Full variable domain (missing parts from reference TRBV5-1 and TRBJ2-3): KAGVTQTPRYLIKTRGQQVTLSCSPISGHRSVSWYQQTPGQGLQFLFEYFSETQRNKGNFPGRFSGRQFSNSRSEMNVSTLELGDSALYLCASSLTLTDAQYFGPGTRLTVL.

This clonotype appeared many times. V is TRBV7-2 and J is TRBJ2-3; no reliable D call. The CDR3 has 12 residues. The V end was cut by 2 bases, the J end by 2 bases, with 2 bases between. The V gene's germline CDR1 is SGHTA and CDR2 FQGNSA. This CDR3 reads CASSLYTDTQYF. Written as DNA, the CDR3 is TGTGCCAGCAGCTTATACACAGATACGCAGTATTTT.

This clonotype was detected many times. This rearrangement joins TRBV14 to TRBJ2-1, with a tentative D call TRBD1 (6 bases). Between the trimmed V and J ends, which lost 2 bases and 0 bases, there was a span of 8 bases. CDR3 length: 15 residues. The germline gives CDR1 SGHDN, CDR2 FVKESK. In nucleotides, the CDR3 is TGTGCCAGCAGCCAATCAGGGGTCTCCTACAATGAGCAGTTCTTC. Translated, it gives CASSQSGVSYNEQFF.

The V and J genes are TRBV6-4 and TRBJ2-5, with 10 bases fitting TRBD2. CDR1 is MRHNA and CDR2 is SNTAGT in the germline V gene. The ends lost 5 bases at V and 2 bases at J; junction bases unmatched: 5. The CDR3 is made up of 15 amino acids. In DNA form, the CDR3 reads TGTGCCAGCAGTAGAGGACTAGCGGCGCAAGAGACCCAGTACTTC. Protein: CASSRGLAAQETQYF.

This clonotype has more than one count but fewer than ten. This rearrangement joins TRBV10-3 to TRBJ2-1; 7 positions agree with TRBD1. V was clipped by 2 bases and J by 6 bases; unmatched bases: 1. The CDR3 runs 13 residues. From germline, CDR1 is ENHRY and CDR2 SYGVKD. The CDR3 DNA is TGTGCCATCAGTGAGCGGGACAGCAATGAGCAGTTCTTC. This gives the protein CAISERDSNEQFF.

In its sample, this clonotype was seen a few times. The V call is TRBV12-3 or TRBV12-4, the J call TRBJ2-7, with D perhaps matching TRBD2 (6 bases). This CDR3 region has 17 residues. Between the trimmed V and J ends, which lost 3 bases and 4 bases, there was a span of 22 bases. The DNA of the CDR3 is TGTGCCAGCAGTTTTAGGTTGATTAGTAGGGACTCATACGAGCAGTACTTC. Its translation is CASSFRLISRDSYEQYF.

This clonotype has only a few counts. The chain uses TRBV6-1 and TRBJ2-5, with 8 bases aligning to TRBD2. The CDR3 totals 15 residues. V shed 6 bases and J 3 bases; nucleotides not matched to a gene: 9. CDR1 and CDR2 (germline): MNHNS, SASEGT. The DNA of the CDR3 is TGTGCCAGCAGCACCACTGGCGGGGGGAAAGAGACCCAGTACTTC. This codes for CASSTTGGGKETQYF.

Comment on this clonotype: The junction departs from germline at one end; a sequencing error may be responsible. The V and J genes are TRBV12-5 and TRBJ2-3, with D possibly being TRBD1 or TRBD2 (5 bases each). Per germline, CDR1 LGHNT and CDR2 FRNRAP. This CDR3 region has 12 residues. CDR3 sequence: CTSGPQEDTQYF. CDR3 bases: TGTACTAGTGGCCCACAGGAAGATACGCAGTATTTT.

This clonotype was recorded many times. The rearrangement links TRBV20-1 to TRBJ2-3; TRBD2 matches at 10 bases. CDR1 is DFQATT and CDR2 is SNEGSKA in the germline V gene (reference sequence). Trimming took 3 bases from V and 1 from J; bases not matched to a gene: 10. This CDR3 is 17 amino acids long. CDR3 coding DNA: TGCAGTGCTAGTGTGAGCGGGGGGGCGATTGGCACAGATACGCAGTATTTT. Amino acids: CSASVSGGAIGTDTQYF.

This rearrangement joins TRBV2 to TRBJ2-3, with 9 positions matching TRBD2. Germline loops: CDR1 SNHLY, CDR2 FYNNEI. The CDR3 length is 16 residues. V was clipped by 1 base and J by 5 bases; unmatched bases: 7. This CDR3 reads CASSEGSSGVGDTQYF. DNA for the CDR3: TGTGCCAGCAGTGAAGGGTCTAGCGGGGTTGGAGATACGCAGTATTTT.

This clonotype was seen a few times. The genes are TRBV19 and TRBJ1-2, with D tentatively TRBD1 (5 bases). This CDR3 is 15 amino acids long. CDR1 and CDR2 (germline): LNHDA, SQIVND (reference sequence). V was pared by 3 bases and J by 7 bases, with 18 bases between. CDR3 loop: CASSIGAGRLTGYTF. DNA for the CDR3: TGTGCCAGTAGTATTGGGGCAGGGCGGCTAACTGGCTACACCTTC.

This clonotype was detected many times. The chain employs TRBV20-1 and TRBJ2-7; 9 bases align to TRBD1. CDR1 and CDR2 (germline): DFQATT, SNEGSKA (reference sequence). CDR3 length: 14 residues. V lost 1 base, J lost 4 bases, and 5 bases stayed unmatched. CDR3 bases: TGCAGTGCTAGAGTCCGGGACAGGGCGTACGAGCAGTACTTC. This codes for CSARVRDRAYEQYF.

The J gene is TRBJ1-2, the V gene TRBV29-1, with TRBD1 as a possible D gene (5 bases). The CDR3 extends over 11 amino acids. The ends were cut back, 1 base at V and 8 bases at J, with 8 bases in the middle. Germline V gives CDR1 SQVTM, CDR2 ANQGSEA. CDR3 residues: CSVEGGDGYTF. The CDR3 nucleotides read TGCAGCGTTGAAGGGGGCGACGGCTACACCTTC.

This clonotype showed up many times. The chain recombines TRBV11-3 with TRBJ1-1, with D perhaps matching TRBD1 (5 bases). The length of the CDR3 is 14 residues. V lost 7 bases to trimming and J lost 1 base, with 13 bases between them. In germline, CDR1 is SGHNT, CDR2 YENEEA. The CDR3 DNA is TGTGCCAGCACGTTGACAGATCCGAACACTGAAGCTTTCTTT. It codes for CASTLTDPNTEAFF.

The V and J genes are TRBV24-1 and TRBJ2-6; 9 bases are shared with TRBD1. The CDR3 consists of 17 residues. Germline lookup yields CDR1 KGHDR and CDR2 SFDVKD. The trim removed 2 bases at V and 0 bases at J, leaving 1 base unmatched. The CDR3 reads CATSDYRGHSGANVLTF. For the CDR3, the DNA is TGTGCCACCAGTGATTACAGGGGGCACTCTGGGGCCAACGTCCTGACTTTC.

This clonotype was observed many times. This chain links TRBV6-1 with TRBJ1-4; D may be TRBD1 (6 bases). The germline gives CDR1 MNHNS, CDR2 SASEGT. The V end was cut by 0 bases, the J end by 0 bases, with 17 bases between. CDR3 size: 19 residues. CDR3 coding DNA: TGTGCCAGCAGTGAAGCCCCCACAGGGTTTTCGGCAACTAATGAAAAACTGTTTTTT. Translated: CASSEAPTGFSATNEKLFF.

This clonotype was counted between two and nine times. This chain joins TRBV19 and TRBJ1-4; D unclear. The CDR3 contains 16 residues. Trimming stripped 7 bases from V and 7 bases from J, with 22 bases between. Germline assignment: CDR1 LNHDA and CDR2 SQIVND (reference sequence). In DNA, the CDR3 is TGTGCCAGTACCTTCGGGTTCCTCCGGCTTGGTGAAAAACTGTTTTTT. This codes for CASTFGFLRLGEKLFF.